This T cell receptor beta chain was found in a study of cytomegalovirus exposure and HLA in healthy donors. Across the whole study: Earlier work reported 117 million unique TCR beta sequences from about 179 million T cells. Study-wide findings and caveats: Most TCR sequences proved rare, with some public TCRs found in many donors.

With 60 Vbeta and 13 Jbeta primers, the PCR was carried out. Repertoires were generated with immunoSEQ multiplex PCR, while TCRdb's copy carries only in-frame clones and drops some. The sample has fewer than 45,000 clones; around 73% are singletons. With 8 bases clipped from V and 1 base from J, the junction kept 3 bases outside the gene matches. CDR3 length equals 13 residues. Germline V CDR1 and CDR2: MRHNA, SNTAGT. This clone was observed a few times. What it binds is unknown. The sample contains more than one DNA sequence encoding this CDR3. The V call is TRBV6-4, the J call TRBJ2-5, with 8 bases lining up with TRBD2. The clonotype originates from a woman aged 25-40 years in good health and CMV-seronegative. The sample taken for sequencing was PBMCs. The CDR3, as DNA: TGTGCCAGCGCAGCGGGGGCCCAAGAGACCCAGTACTTC. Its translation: CASAAGAQETQYF.